This TCR beta chain was captured by sequencing in a study of cytomegalovirus exposure and HLA in healthy donors. Background on the study: An analysis done earlier identified 95 million to 140 million unique TCR beta sequences from 150 million to 200 million T cells.

For this clone: Its antigen is currently unknown.

Whole-study findings and limits: What a later analysis reportedly showed was that an Asian-associated ancestry cluster had fewer N-insertions than the approximately 670-donor mean.

The germline gives CDR1 SGHDT, CDR2 YYEEEE. The CDR3 spans 14 residues. With 4 bases removed from V and 1 base from J, the gap between germline ends came to 11 bases. The PCR made use of 60 Vbeta and 13 Jbeta primers. Using immunoSEQ multiplex PCR, the repertoire was profiled, and TCRdb retains in-frame clones only, with some absent. In the table there are about 140,000 clones, 73% of which are singletons. V gene TRBV5-6 combines with J gene TRBJ2-5; no firm D call. The sequencing sample was made of PBMCs. The clonotype was recovered from a human donor in good health. CDR3 nucleotide sequence: TGTGCCAGCAGCCCCCGTGGGCCCCAAGAGACCCAGTACTTC. It yields the protein CASSPRGPQETQYF.